These T cell receptor beta chains were read from a single sample in a study of blood T cell repertoires in COVID-19. The data were produced by immunoSEQ multiplex PCR, yet TCRdb's version contains in-frame clones alone and is incomplete. The sample lists 210,000 or so clones; 92% were seen once. Sequenced sample: peripheral blood. Receptors originate from a man in his thirties or forties with acute or convalescent COVID-19. Both conserved end residues are part of each CDR3. A D gene is named only where the DNA matches it firmly. Rows give clone size only sometimes, using once, few, many, or a class for an expanded clone.

D gene	clone size	J gene	V gene	CDR3 DNA	CDR3 protein
TRBD1	.	TRBJ1-1	TRBV15	TGTGCCACCAGCAGATCCCGGGACAGTTCGAACACTGAAGCTTTCTTT	CATSRSRDSSNTEAFF
TRBD1	.	TRBJ2-7	TRBV27	TGTGCCAGCAGTTCCCTCCTCGGGACAGGGACCTACGAGCAGTACTTC	CASSSLLGTGTYEQYF
.	.	TRBJ1-5	TRBV12-5	TGTGCTAGTGGACCTGCGACAGGCTTCAATCAGCCCCAGCATTTT	CASGPATGFNQPQHF
.	.	TRBJ2-2	TRBV14	TGTGCCAGCAGCCGAGTCTCCGGGGGAGCGAACACCGGGGAGCTGTTTTTT	CASSRVSGGANTGELFF
TRBD2	.	TRBJ2-7	TRBV6-6	TGTGCCAGCAGTAACGGACTAGCGGGCGCTTACGAGCAGTACTTC	CASSNGLAGAYEQYF
TRBD2	.	TRBJ2-3	TRBV19	TGTGCCAGTACCCCAGGTAGCGGGAGCGCAGATACGCAGTATTTT	CASTPGSGSADTQYF
.	.	TRBJ2-7	TRBV5-1	TGCGCCAGCAGCCCAGGGACAAGTTTCTACGAGCAGTACTTC	CASSPGTSFYEQYF
.	.	TRBJ2-7	TRBV30	TGTGCCTGGAGTGTGGGGGGGCCTGAGCAGTACTTC	CAWSVGGPEQYF
.	few	TRBJ1-1	TRBV6-5	TGTGCCAGCAGTTACGGGAGACTGAACACTGAAGCTTTCTTT	CASSYGRLNTEAFF
TRBD1	.	TRBJ1-2	TRBV6-5	TGTGCCACACAGCGGGACAGGGGATCCGCTTATGGCTACACCTTC	CATQRDRGSAYGYTF
TRBD1	.	TRBJ2-7	TRBV4-1	TGCGCCAGCAGCCAAGCGCCGGGACAGGGGACCGAGCAGTACTTC	CASSQAPGQGTEQYF
TRBD2	.	TRBJ2-1	TRBV12-5	TGTGCTAGTGGTACGGGACTAGTCAACCCCCGGCAGTTCTTC	CASGTGLVNPRQFF
.	.	TRBJ2-7	TRBV5-6	TGTGCCAGCAACCCCTTACTAGTCCACTACGAGCAGTACTTC	CASNPLLVHYEQYF
.	.	TRBJ1-5	TRBV28	TGTGCCAGCAGTTTAATCCCACAGGGTCTTAGCAATCAGCCCCAGCATTTT	CASSLIPQGLSNQPQHF
.	.	TRBJ2-7	TRBV5-1	TGCGCCAGCAGCTTGGGATCAGGGTTGATGTACGAGCAGTACTTC	CASSLGSGLMYEQYF
TRBD1	.	TRBJ2-7	TRBV6-5	TGTGCCAGCAGACCCCGGGACAGGGGATCCTACGAGCAGTACTTC	CASRPRDRGSYEQYF
.	few	TRBJ1-1	TRBV7-9	TGTGCCAGCAGCCCAACGGGGGTCCGGACCAACACTGAAGCTTTCTTT	CASSPTGVRTNTEAFF
TRBD1	.	TRBJ2-2	TRBV9	TGTGCCAGCAGCCTGACGGACAGGGGACAAACCGGGGAGCTGTTTTTT	CASSLTDRGQTGELFF
.	once	TRBJ2-7	TRBV2	TGTGCCAGCAGCTCTAGGTTAGGCACCTACGAGCAGTACTTC	CASSSRLGTYEQYF
.	.	TRBJ1-4	TRBV6-4	TGTGCCAGCAGTGTCACCTTGGGCGAAAAACTGTTTTTT	CASSVTLGEKLFF
TRBD1	once	TRBJ2-1	TRBV6-5	TGTGCCAGCAGACCTGGACAGGGCGGTGAGCAGTTCTTC	CASRPGQGGEQFF
.	.	TRBJ1-5	TRBV18	TGTGCCAGCTCACCATCGGGACAGCCCCAGCATTTT	CASSPSGQPQHF
TRBD2	once	TRBJ2-5	TRBV7-9	TGTGCCAGCAGCCCGACTAGCGGGAGAACGGCGGAGACCCAGTACTTC	CASSPTSGRTAETQYF
TRBD1	once	TRBJ1-5	TRBV6-2/TRBV6-3	TGTGCCAGCAGCCGGGACAGGGGCAATCAGCCCCAGCATTTT	CASSRDRGNQPQHF
TRBD2	.	TRBJ2-2	TRBV18	TGTGCCAGCTCACCAGCTCAACTAGCGGTAACGAACACCGGGGAGCTGTTTTTT	CASSPAQLAVTNTGELFF
TRBD1	.	TRBJ1-5	TRBV6-6	TGTGCCAGGACCCAGGGACAGGCTCAGCCCCAGCATTTT	CARTQGQAQPQHF
.	.	TRBJ1-1	TRBV7-9	TGTGCCAGCAGCTTGACAGGCGACCCCGTTGAAGCTTTCTTT	CASSLTGDPVEAFF
.	once	TRBJ2-3	TRBV12-5	TGTGCTAGTGGTGCCGGGACTAGCACAGATACGCAGTATTTT	CASGAGTSTDTQYF
TRBD1	.	TRBJ2-3	TRBV18	TGTGCCAGCTTTCCGGACAGGGTAAACACAGATACGCGGTATTTT	CASFPDRVNTDTRYF
.	.	TRBJ1-3	TRBV18	TGTGCCAGCTCACCAGTTGCGGGGGGAGGCCCTGGAAACACCATATATTTT	CASSPVAGGGPGNTIYF
.	.	TRBJ2-7	TRBV28	TGTGCCAGCAGCTCGCCGGTTTCGGGCTCCTACGAGCAGTACTTC	CASSSPVSGSYEQYF
TRBD1	.	TRBJ2-5	TRBV19	TGTGCCACCGGGACAGGGGGAGAGACCCAGTACTTC	CATGTGGETQYF
.	.	TRBJ1-5	TRBV5-1	TGCGCCAGCAGCTTCTCAGGGTTTCAGCCCCAGCATTTT	CASSFSGFQPQHF
.	few	TRBJ1-5	TRBV7-9	TGTGCCAGCAGCTTAAGCTCGGGGAATCAGCCCCAGCATTTT	CASSLSSGNQPQHF
.	.	TRBJ2-1	TRBV11-1	TGTGCCAGCAGCTTAGCGGCGGAATACAATGAGCAGTTCTTC	CASSLAAEYNEQFF
.	once	TRBJ1-5	TRBV18	TGTGCCGGCTCACTGGGGGGAAATCAGCCCCAGCATTTT	CAGSLGGNQPQHF
TRBD2	.	TRBJ2-1	TRBV14	TGTGCCAGCAGCCAAGTTGCGGGGGGATACAATGAGCAGTTCTTC	CASSQVAGGYNEQFF
TRBD1	.	TRBJ2-1	TRBV18	TGTGCCAGCTCCCGTACGACAGGGGAGAATGAGCAGTTCTTC	CASSRTTGENEQFF
.	.	TRBJ2-1	TRBV30	TGTGCCTGGAGTGTAGGACTCAGCAATGAGCAGTTCTTC	CAWSVGLSNEQFF
TRBD1	.	TRBJ2-7	TRBV28	TGTGCCAGCAGTTTTCTGGGGACAGGGGCGTACGAGCAGTACTTC	CASSFLGTGAYEQYF
.	.	TRBJ2-7	TRBV19	TGTGCCAGTACTCAGGGACTCGAGCAGTACTTC	CASTQGLEQYF
TRBD1	.	TRBJ2-7	TRBV10-3	TGTGCCATCAGTCCGGGACAGGGGGTAGGCGAGCAGTACTTC	CAISPGQGVGEQYF
.	.	TRBJ2-2	TRBV11-2	TGTGCCAGCTCCCGAGGCAGGGGGAACACCGGGGAGCTGTTTTTT	CASSRGRGNTGELFF
.	.	TRBJ2-7	TRBV27	TGTGCCAGCAGTAGGGGGTACGAGCAGTACTTC	CASSRGYEQYF
.	.	TRBJ2-3	TRBV19	TGTGCCAGTAGTATCGGAGGGATGGATACGCAGTATTTT	CASSIGGMDTQYF
TRBD2	.	TRBJ2-1	TRBV7-3	TGTGCCAGCAGCTTATCTCCGGGACTAGCGGAGGATGAGCAGTTCTTC	CASSLSPGLAEDEQFF
TRBD1	.	TRBJ2-1	TRBV9	TGTGCCAGCAGCAGGGACAGTTACAATGAGCAGTTCTTC	CASSRDSYNEQFF
TRBD2	.	TRBJ2-1	TRBV11-3	TGTGCCAGCAGCTTAGAGGAGCGGGGGGTCAATGAGCAGTTCTTC	CASSLEERGVNEQFF
TRBD1	.	TRBJ2-2	TRBV15	TGTGCCACCAGCAGAGCAGGGGGTTATGGGGACACCGGGGAGCTGTTTTTT	CATSRAGGYGDTGELFF
.	.	TRBJ1-2	TRBV6-5	TGTGCCAGCAGTCGTGCCGGCGGAAGTGGCTACACCTTC	CASSRAGGSGYTF
.	.	TRBJ1-5	TRBV7-8	TGTGCCACCACGGGCACGGGAAATCAGCCCCAGCATTTT	CATTGTGNQPQHF
TRBD2	few	TRBJ2-5	TRBV27	TGTGCCAGCGGTGGGGGAGGGAGAGAGACCCAGTACTTC	CASGGGGRETQYF
.	.	TRBJ1-2	TRBV12-3/TRBV12-4	TGTGCCAGCAGTTTGGGCAGATCCTATGGCTACACCTTC	CASSLGRSYGYTF